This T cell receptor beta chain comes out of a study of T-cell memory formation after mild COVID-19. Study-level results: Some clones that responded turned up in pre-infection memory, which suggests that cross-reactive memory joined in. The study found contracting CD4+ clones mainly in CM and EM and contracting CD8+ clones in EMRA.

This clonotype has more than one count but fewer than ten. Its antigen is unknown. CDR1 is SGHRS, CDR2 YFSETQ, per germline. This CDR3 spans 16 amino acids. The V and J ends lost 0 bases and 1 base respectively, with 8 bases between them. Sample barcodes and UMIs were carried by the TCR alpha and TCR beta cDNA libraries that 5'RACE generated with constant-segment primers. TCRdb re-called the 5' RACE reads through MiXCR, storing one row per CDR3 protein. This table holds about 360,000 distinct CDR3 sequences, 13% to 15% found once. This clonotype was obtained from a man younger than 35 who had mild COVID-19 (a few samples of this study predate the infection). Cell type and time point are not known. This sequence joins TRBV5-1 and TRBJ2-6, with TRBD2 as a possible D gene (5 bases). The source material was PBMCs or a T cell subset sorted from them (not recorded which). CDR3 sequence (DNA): TGCGCCAGCAGCTTGGGAGCGGATTCTGGGGCCAACGTCCTGACTTTC. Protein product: CASSLGADSGANVLTF.